The T cell receptor (beta chain) described here comes from a study of T-cell memory formation after mild COVID-19. Study context: TCR clusters showed largely donor specificity.

TCRdb reprocessed the 5' RACE reads with MiXCR, giving one entry per CDR3 protein. The sample includes 150,000 to 200,000 distinct CDR3 sequences, 16% of them seen just once. The CDR3 length is 16 residues. The V and J ends lost 8 bases and 0 bases respectively, with 14 bases between them. The specimen was PBMCs or a T cell subset sorted from them (not recorded which). The gene calls are TRBV12-3 or TRBV12-4 and TRBJ1-6; D perhaps matches TRBD1 (5 bases). The receptor's source is an adult woman who had mild COVID-19 (a few samples of this study predate the infection). Cell type and time point are not known. The CDR3 spells CASGHRLYSYNSPLHF. The CDR3 nucleotides read TGTGCCAGCGGCCACAGGCTATACTCCTATAATTCACCCCTCCACTTT.